The clone carrying this T cell receptor beta chain appeared many times. Time point noted: longitudinal time-point 1 (baseline). Source material was 2 million unsorted PBMCs, stored at -80 °C in RNAlater. The method for making cDNA was 5'RACE, and it used 10-nucleotide random UMIs. TCRdb re-derived calls from the 5' RACE reads in MiXCR, one entry per CDR3 protein. Of over 55,000 distinct CDR3 sequences listed, 10% are singletons. The data derive from a study of neurological immune-mediated disorders. Per the germline V gene, CDR1 is SGHVS and CDR2 is FQNEAQ. The V end was cut by 5 bases, the J end by 4 bases, with 11 bases between. This CDR3 contains 13 residues.

V gene TRBV7-8 combines with J gene TRBJ1-2, with a possible D match to TRBD1 (6 bases). Sequenced: PBMCs. This TCR came from a man aged 25 to 45 in good health. CDR3 residues: CASSPPGAYGYTF. The CDR3 DNA reads TGTGCCAGCAGCCCACCAGGGGCCTATGGCTACACCTTC. Using reference TRBV7-8 and TRBJ1-2 for the parts outside the CDR3, the full variable domain is GAGVSQSPRYKVAKRGQDVALRCDPISGHVSLFWYQQALGQGPEFLTYFQNEAQLDKSGLPSDRFFAERPEGSVSTLKIQRTQQEDSAVYLCASSPPGAYGYTFGSGTRLTVV.